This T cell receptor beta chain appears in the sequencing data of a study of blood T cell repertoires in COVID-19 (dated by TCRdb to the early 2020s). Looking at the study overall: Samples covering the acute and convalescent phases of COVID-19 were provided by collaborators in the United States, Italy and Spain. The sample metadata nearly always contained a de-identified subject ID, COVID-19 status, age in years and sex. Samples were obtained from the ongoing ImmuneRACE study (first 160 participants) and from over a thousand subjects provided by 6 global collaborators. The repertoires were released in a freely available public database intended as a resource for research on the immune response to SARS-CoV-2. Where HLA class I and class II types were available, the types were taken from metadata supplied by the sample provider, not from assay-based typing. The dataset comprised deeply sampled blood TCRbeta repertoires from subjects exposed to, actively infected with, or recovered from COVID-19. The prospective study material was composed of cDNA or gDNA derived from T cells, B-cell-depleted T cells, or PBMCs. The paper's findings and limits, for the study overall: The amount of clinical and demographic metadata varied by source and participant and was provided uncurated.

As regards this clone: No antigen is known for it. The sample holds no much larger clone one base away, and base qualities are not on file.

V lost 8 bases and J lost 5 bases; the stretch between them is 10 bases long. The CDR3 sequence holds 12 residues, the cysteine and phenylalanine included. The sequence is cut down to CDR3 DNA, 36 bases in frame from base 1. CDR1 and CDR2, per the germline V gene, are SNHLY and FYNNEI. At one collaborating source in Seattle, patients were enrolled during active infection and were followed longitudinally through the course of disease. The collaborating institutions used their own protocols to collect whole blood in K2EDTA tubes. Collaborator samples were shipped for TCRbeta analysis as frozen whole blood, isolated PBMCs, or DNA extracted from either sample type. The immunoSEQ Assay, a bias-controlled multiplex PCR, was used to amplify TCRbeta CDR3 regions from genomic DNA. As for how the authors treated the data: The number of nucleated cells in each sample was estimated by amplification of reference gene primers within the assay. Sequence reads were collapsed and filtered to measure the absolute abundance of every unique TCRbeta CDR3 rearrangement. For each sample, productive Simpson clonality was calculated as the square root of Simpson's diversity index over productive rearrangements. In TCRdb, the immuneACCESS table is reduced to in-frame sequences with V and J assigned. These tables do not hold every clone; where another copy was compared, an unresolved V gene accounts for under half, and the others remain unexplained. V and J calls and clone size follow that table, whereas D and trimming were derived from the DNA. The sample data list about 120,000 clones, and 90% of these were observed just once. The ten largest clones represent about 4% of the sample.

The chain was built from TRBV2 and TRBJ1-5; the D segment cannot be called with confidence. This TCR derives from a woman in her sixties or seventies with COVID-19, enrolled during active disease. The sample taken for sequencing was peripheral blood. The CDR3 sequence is CASSAGDQPQHF. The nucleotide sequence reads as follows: TGTGCCAGCTCGGCGGGAGATCAGCCCCAGCATTTT.